The T cell receptor beta chain described here comes from a study of blood T cell repertoires in COVID-19. The wider study: T cells, B-cell-depleted T cells, or PBMCs provided the cDNA or gDNA that served as material.

Germline V gene lookup returns CDR1 SGHRS and CDR2 YFSETQ. The CDR3 loop spans 14 amino acids. V lost 5 bases, J lost 6 bases, and 16 bases lay in between. Study processing details: Amplification with reference gene primers provided the estimates of nucleated cell counts. Sequenced by immunoSEQ multiplex PCR; TCRdb stores in-frame clones only, minus some. The DNA was the basis for D and trimming; V, J and clone size are from that table. The repertoire holds approximately 98,000 clones, with roughly 82% as singletons. The sample consisted of peripheral blood. The sequence came from a man aged 80 or over with acute or convalescent COVID-19. This sequence joins TRBV5-1 and TRBJ2-3; maybe TRBD2 (5 bases). CDR3 region: CASRLDMGGDTQYF. For the CDR3, the DNA is TGCGCCAGCAGGTTAGATATGGGCGGGGATACGCAGTATTTT.